The subject of this entry is one T cell receptor (beta chain). Only in-frame clones appear in the TCRdb table, and some are missing; sequencing was by immunoSEQ multiplex PCR. This repertoire shows some 87,000 clones, approximately 97% found once; its top ten account for less than 0.2%. This sample was included in a study of technical replicates of blood from a few donors. The specimen sequenced was T cells isolated from PBMCs. The source of this sequence is a human donor in good health.

The CDR3 reads CASSINSGGPFYNEQFF. The DNA for the CDR3 is TGTGCCAGCAGCATAAATAGCGGAGGACCCTTCTACAATGAGCAGTTCTTC. This rearrangement joins TRBV11-3 to TRBJ2-1; tentative D call: TRBD2 (6 bases). Germline V gene data show CDR1 as SGHNT and CDR2 as YENEEA. The CDR3 runs to 17 residues. The V and J ends lost 5 bases and 3 bases respectively, with 20 bases between them.